This T cell receptor beta chain derives from a study of blood T cells in healthy people across ages. Study-wide points: Higher diversity and more naive CD4+ cells were features of long-lived donors, compared to aged donors. Diversity of TCR beta per million T cells declined in a roughly linear way with age.

Concerning this clonotype itself: Its cognate antigen is unknown.

Together with a sample-barcoded 5' primer, a J-beta primer mix was included in a second PCR lasting about 7 to 12 cycles. Each cDNA molecule was tagged by a template-switch adaptor with 12 random nucleotides. TCRdb re-called the 5' RACE reads with MiXCR, one entry per CDR3 protein. This sample has roughly 640,000 distinct CDR3 sequences; approximately 30% occur once, and the top ten carry 15% to 17%. This clonotype was sampled from a woman older than 75 in good health. Input material: blood.

CDR3 in amino acids: CASSSAGTGGENTEAFF. In DNA, the CDR3 is TGTGCCAGCAGTTCGGCCGGGACAGGGGGCGAGAACACTGAAGCTTTCTTT. The chain couples TRBV6-6 to TRBJ1-1; TRBD1 agrees at 12 bases. This CDR3 has 17 residues. Germline CDR1 MNHNY, CDR2 SVGAGI (reference sequence). V was pared by 4 bases and J by 1 base, with 7 bases of the junction left unmatched.